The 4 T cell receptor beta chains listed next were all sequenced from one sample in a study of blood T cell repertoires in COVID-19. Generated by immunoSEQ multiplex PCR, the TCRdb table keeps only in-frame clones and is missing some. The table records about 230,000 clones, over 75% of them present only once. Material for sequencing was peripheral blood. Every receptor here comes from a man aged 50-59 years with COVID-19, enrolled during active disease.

CDR3 residues: CASSSLRTGGSDTEAFF. Written as DNA, the CDR3 is TGTGCCAGCAGTAGTCTTCGGACAGGGGGATCGGACACTGAAGCTTTCTTT. The chain uses TRBV6-2 or TRBV6-3 and TRBJ1-1; 10 bases align to TRBD1. The V and J ends lost 5 bases and 3 bases, in that order; junction bases with no gene match: 12. There are 17 residues in the CDR3. Germline assignment: CDR1 MNHEY and CDR2 SVGEGT.

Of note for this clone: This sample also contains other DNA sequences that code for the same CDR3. This chain's CDR3 is CASSYSGQSNQPQHF. The CDR3 nucleotides read TGTGCCAGCAGTTACTCGGGACAAAGCAATCAGCCCCAGCATTTT. The chain recombines TRBV6-5 with TRBJ1-5, with D possibly TRBD1 on 6 matching bases. Germline loops: CDR1 MNHEY, CDR2 SVGAGI. Trimming took off 0 bases at V and 1 base at J, with 7 bases between the two ends. The CDR3 sequence is 15 residues long.

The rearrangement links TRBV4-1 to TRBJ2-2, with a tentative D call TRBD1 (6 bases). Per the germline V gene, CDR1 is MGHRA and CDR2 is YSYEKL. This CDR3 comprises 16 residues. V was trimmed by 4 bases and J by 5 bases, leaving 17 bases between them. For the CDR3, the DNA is TGCGCCAGCAGCCCGTACAGGGATTCTTCGACCGGGGAGCTGTTTTTT. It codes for CASSPYRDSSTGELFF.

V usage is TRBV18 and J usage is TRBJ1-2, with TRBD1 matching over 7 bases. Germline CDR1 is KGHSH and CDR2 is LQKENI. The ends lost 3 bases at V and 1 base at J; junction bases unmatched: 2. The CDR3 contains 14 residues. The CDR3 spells CASSPGQNNYGYTF. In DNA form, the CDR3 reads TGTGCCAGCTCACCGGGACAGAATAACTATGGCTACACCTTC.